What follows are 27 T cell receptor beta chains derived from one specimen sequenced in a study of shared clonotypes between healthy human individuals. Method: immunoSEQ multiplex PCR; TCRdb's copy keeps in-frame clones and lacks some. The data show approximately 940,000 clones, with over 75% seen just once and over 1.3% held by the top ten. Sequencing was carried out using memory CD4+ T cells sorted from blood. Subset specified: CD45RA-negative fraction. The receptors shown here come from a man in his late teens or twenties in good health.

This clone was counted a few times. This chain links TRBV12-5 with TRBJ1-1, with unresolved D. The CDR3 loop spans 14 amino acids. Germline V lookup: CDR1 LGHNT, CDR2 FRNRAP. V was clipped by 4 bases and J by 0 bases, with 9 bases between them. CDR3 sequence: CASGSQTLNTEAFF. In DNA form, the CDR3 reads TGTGCTAGTGGTTCGCAGACTTTGAACACTGAAGCTTTCTTT.

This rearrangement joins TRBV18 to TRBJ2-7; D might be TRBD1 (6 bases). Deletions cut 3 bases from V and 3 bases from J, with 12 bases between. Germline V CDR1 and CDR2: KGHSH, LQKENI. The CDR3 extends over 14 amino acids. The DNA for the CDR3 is TGTGCCAGCTCACCGGATAGGACAGTCTACGAGCAGTACTTC. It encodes CASSPDRTVYEQYF.

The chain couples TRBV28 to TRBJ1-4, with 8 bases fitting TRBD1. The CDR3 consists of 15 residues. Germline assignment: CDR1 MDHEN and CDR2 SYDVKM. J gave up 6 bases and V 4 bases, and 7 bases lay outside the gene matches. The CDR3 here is CASSSRQGFDEKLFF. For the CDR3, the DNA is TGTGCCAGCAGTTCCAGACAGGGGTTTGATGAAAAACTGTTTTTT.

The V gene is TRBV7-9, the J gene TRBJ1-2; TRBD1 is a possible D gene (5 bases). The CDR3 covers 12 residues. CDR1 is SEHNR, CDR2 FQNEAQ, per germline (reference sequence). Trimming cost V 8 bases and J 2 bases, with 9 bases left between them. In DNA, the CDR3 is TGTGCCAGCCACAGGAACAACTATGGCTACACCTTC. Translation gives CASHRNNYGYTF.

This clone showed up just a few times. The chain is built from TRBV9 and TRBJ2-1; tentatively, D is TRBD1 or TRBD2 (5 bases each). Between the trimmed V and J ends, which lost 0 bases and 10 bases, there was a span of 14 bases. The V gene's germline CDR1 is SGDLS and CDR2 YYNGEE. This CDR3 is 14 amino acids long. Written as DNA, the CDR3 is TGTGCCAGCAGCGTAGACGGGGCCCCAGGGGAGCAGTTCTTC. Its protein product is CASSVDGAPGEQFF.

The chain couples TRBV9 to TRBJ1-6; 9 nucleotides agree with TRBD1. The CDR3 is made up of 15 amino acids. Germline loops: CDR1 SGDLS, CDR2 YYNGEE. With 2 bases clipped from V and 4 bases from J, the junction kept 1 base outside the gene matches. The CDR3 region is CASSVGTGYNSPLHF. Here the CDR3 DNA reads TGTGCCAGCAGCGTCGGGACAGGGTATAATTCACCCCTCCACTTT. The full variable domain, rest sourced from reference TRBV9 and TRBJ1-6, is DSGVTQTPKHLITATGQRVTLRCSPRSGDLSVYWYQQSLDQGLQFLIQYYNGEERAKGNILERFSAQQFPDLHSELNLSSLELGDSALYFCASSVGTGYNSPLHFGNGTRLTVT.

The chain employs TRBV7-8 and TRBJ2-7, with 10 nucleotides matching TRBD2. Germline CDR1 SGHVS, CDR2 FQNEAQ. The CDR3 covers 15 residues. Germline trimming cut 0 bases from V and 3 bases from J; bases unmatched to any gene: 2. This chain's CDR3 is CASSLALAGVYEQYF. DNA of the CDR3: TGTGCCAGCAGCTTAGCTCTAGCGGGGGTCTACGAGCAGTACTTC. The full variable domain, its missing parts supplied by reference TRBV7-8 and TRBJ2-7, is GAGVSQSPRYKVAKRGQDVALRCDPISGHVSLFWYQQALGQGPEFLTYFQNEAQLDKSGLPSDRFFAERPEGSVSTLKIQRTQQEDSAVYLCASSLALAGVYEQYFGPGTRLTVT.

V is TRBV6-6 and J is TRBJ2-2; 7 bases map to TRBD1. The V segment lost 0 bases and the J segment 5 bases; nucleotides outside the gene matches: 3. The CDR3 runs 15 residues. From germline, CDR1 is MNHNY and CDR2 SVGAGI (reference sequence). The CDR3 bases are TGTGCCAGCAGTTACTCAACAGGGGCGACCGGGGAGCTGTTTTTT. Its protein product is CASSYSTGATGELFF.

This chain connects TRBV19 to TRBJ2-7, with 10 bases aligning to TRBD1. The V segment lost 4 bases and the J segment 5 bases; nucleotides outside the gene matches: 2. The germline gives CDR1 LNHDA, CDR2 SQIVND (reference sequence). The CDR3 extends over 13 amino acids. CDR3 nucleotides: TGTGCCAGTAGTACCGGACAGGGGGACGAGCAGTACTTC. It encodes CASSTGQGDEQYF.

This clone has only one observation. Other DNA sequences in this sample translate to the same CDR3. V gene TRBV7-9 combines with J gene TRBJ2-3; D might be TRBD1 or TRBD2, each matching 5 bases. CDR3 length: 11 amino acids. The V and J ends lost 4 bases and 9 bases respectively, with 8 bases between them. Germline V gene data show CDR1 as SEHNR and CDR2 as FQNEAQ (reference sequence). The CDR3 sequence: CASSSRDTQYF. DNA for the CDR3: TGTGCCAGCAGCTCTCGGGACACGCAGTATTTT.

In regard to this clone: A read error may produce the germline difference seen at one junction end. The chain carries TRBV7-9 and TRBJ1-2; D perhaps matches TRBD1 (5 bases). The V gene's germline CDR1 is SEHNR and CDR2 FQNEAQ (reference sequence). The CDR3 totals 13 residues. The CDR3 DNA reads TGTGCCAGCAGCTTAGCAGGGGCGGAGGGCTGCACCTTC. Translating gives CASSLAGAEGCTF.

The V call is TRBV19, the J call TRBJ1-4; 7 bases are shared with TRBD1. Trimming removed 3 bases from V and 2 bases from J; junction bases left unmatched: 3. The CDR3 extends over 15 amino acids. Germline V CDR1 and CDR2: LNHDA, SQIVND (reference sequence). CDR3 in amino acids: CASSITGVTNEKLFF. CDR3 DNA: TGTGCCAGTAGTATTACAGGGGTGACTAATGAAAAACTGTTTTTT.

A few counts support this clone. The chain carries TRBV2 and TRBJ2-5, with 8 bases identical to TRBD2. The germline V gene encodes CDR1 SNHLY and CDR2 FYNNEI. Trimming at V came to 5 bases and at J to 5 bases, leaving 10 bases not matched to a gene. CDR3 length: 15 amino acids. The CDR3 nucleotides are TGTGCCAGCAGTCGATCGACTAGCGATGGGGAGACCCAGTACTTC. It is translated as CASSRSTSDGETQYF.

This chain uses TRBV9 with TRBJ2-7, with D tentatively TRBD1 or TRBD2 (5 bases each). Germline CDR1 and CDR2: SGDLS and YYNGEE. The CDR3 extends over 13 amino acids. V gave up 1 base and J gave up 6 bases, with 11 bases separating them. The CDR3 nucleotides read TGTGCCAGCAGCGTAAATACGGGGCGCGAGCAGTACTTC. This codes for CASSVNTGREQYF. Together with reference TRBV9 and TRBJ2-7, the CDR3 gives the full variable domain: DSGVTQTPKHLITATGQRVTLRCSPRSGDLSVYWYQQSLDQGLQFLIQYYNGEERAKGNILERFSAQQFPDLHSELNLSSLELGDSALYFCASSVNTGREQYFGPGTRLTVT.

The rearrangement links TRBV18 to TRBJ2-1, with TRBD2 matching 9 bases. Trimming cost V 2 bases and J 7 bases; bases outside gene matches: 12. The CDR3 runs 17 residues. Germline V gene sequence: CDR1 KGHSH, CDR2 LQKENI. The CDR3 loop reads CASSPSLLAGSVNEQFF. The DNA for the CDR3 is TGTGCCAGCTCACCATCGCTCCTAGCGGGATCAGTGAATGAGCAGTTCTTC.

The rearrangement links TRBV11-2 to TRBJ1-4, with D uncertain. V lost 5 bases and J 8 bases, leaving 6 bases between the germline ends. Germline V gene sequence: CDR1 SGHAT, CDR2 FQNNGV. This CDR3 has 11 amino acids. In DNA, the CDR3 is TGTGCCAGCAGCCGAGGGGAAAAACTGTTTTTT. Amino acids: CASSRGEKLFF.

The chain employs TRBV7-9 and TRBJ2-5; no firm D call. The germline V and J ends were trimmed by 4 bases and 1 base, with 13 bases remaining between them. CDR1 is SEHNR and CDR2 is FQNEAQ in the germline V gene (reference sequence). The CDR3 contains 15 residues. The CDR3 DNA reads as TGTGCCAGCAGCTCAAGTACAGCTGGCCAAGAGACCCAGTACTTC. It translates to CASSSSTAGQETQYF.

DNA of the CDR3: TGTGCCAGCAGCCGGACTAGCTTAGCAGATACGCAGTATTTT. This translates into CASSRTSLADTQYF. This chain joins TRBV6-5 and TRBJ2-3; 8 nucleotides align to TRBD2. V shed 6 bases, J shed 4 bases, and the junction held 6 bases outside the gene matches. The length of the CDR3 is 14 residues. CDR1 and CDR2 (germline): MNHEY, SVGAGI.

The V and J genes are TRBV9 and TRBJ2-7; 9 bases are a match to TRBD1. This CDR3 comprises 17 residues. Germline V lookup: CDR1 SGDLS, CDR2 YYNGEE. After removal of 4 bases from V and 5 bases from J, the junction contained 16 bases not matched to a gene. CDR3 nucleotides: TGTGCCAGCAGCTCACGCCCAGTAGGACAGGGGTCCCACGAGCAGTACTTC. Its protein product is CASSSRPVGQGSHEQYF.

CDR3 sequence reads: CASSYKGWGQGSSYEQYF. DNA for the CDR3: TGTGCCAGCAGCTACAAGGGGTGGGGACAGGGATCCTCCTACGAGCAGTACTTC. This chain links TRBV28 with TRBJ2-7, with 9 bases matching TRBD1. CDR3 length: 18 residues. Trimming removed 6 bases from V and 0 bases from J; junction bases left unmatched: 15. From germline, CDR1 is MDHEN and CDR2 SYDVKM.

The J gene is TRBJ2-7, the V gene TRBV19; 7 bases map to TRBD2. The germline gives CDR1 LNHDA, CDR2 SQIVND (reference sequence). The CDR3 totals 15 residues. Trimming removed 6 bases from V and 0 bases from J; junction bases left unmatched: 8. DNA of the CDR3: TGTGCCAGTAGCCTTAGGGAGGGGCCCTCCTACGAGCAGTACTTC. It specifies CASSLREGPSYEQYF.

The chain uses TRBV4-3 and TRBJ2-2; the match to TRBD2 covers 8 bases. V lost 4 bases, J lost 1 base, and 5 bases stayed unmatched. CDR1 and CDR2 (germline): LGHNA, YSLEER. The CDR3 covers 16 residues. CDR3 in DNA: TGCGCCAGCAGCCCTACTAGCGGAGTGAACACCGGGGAGCTGTTTTTT. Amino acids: CASSPTSGVNTGELFF.

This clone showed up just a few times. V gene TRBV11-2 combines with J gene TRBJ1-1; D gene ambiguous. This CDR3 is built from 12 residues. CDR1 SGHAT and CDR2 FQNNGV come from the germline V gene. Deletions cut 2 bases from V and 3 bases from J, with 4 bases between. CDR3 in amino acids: CASSLTYTEAFF. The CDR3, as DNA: TGTGCCAGCAGCTTAACATACACTGAAGCTTTCTTT.

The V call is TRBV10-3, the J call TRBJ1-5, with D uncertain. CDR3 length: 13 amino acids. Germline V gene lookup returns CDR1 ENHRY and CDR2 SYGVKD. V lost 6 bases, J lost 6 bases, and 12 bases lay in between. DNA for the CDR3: TGTGCCATCAGGGGTGAACTGGGTCAGCCCCAGCATTTT. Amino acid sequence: CAIRGELGQPQHF.

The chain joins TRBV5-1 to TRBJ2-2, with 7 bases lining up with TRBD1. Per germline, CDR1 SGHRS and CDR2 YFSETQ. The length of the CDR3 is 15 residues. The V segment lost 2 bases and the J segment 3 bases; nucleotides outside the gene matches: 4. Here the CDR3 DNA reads TGCGCCAGCAGCTTTCGGACAGGAGACACCGGGGAGCTGTTTTTT. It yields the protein CASSFRTGDTGELFF. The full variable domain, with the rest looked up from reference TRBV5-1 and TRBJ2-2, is KAGVTQTPRYLIKTRGQQVTLSCSPISGHRSVSWYQQTPGQGLQFLFEYFSETQRNKGNFPGRFSGRQFSNSRSEMNVSTLELGDSALYLCASSFRTGDTGELFFGEGSRLTVL.

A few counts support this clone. The CDR3 region has the DNA TGTGCCTGGAGTGTATGGGGGACAGGGGGGAATGAAAAACTGTTTTTT. Amino acids: CAWSVWGTGGNEKLFF. This rearrangement joins TRBV30 to TRBJ1-4; 11 bases fit TRBD1. J gave up 5 bases and V 0 bases, and 5 bases lay outside the gene matches. From germline, CDR1 is GTSNPN and CDR2 SVGIG (reference sequence). This CDR3 region has 16 residues.

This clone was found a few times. In DNA form, the CDR3 reads TGTGCCAGCTCGGTCTCTGGAAACACCATATATTTT. The encoded protein is CASSVSGNTIYF. This chain uses TRBV18 with TRBJ1-3; D unclear. The V end was cut by 6 bases, the J end by 0 bases, with 3 bases between. Looked up from germline, CDR1 is KGHSH and CDR2 is LQKENI. This CDR3 has 12 residues.